Listed below are T cell receptor beta chains from one sample, sequenced in a study of blood T cell repertoires in COVID-19. The table came from immunoSEQ multiplex PCR; TCRdb's copy has only in-frame clones and leaves some out. The data contain 55,000 to 80,000 clones, approximately 87% of them singletons. The sample taken for sequencing was peripheral blood. These receptors were taken from a woman aged 60-70 years with acute or convalescent COVID-19. Both conserved end residues are part of each CDR3.

CDR3 protein: CAIKKSSGNTIYF
V gene: TRBV10-3
J gene: TRBJ1-3

CDR3 protein: CASSFGTGNTEAFF
V gene: TRBV9
J gene: TRBJ1-1

CDR3 protein: CSVVSGYNEQFF
V gene: TRBV29-1
J gene: TRBJ2-1

CDR3 protein: CASSEWRGLDTGELFF
V gene: TRBV25-1
J gene: TRBJ2-2

CDR3 protein: CASRTGGTNTEAFF
V gene: TRBV6-5
J gene: TRBJ1-1

CDR3 protein: CASSVKGAFGYTF
V gene: TRBV25-1
J gene: TRBJ1-2

CDR3 protein: CASSPQGGQETQYF
V gene: TRBV7-2
J gene: TRBJ2-5

CDR3 protein: CASSLRTAYGNTIYF
V gene: TRBV5-6
J gene: TRBJ1-3

CDR3 protein: CATSSGQGNQPQHF
V gene: TRBV24-1
J gene: TRBJ1-5

CDR3 protein: CASSDLQQPLADTQYF
V gene: TRBV10-1
J gene: TRBJ2-3

CDR3 protein: CASSLAGTTNIQYF
V gene: TRBV5-4
J gene: TRBJ2-4

CDR3 protein: CASSYEPGTEETQYF
V gene: TRBV6-5
J gene: TRBJ2-5

CDR3 protein: CASSTSGSRTDTQYF
V gene: TRBV19
J gene: TRBJ2-3

CDR3 protein: CASSLTSGSSTDTQYF
V gene: TRBV9
J gene: TRBJ2-3

CDR3 protein: CASGLGTLAIGDNEQFF
V gene: TRBV12-5
J gene: TRBJ2-1

CDR3 protein: CASGDTDVNYGYTF
V gene: TRBV9
J gene: TRBJ1-2

CDR3 protein: CATSDYGTGTDTQYF
V gene: TRBV24-1
J gene: TRBJ2-3

CDR3 protein: CASSVYRVETQYF
V gene: TRBV2
J gene: TRBJ2-5

CDR3 protein: CASSLEAGGADTQYF
V gene: TRBV5-1
J gene: TRBJ2-3

CDR3 protein: CAIRGQEGLDTQYF
V gene: TRBV10-3
J gene: TRBJ2-3

CDR3 protein: CASGKDRVVDEQFF
V gene: TRBV12-5
J gene: TRBJ2-1

CDR3 protein: CASSYSILKGWFGQPQHF
V gene: TRBV6-2/TRBV6-3
J gene: TRBJ1-5

CDR3 protein: CASSRIGSAGGGYTF
V gene: TRBV5-4
J gene: TRBJ1-2

CDR3 protein: CASSLEDSTNYGYTF
V gene: TRBV19
J gene: TRBJ1-2

CDR3 protein: CASSPETRLGETQYF
V gene: TRBV18
J gene: TRBJ2-5